This TCR beta chain comes out of a study of blood T cell repertoires in COVID-19. Study-wide background: COVID-19 samples from acute and convalescent phases originated in the United States, Italy and Spain. Nucleic acid was either cDNA or gDNA, and it came from T cells, B-cell-depleted T cells, or PBMCs.

Original processing notes: Amplification of reference gene primers provided the estimated nucleated cell counts. Libraries were prepared by immunoSEQ multiplex PCR; TCRdb keeps only in-frame clonotypes and omits some of them. That table gives V, J and clone size, and the DNA gave D and trimming. Of 370,000 or so clones listed, 70% to 85% are singletons. CDR1 is MGHDK, CDR2 SYGVNS, per germline. V was trimmed by 0 bases and J by 3 bases, leaving 12 bases between them. This CDR3 spans 15 amino acids. The chain recombines TRBV25-1 with TRBJ2-7; D perhaps matches TRBD1 (6 bases). The clonotype was recovered from a human donor with acute or convalescent COVID-19. The donor label of this sample is uncertain. Input material: peripheral blood. CDR3: CASSEYGQKNYEQYF. CDR3 bases: TGTGCCAGCAGTGAATACGGACAGAAGAACTACGAGCAGTACTTC.